The clone carrying this T cell receptor beta chain was seen repeatedly, ten times or more. The V end lost 6 bases, the J end lost 0 bases, and 18 bases lay between the germline ends. This CDR3 is 16 amino acids long. Germline-derived CDR1 and CDR2 are DFQATT and SNEGSKA (reference sequence). What was amplified from RNA transcripts were TCR beta CDR3 regions. In the first-round RT-PCR of the TCR CDR3, the HTBI primer set was used. In TCRdb, the multiplex PCR reads were re-called with MiXCR into one record per CDR3 protein. Altogether about 500,000 distinct CDR3 sequences are present, about an eighth being singletons, with the ten largest covering about 17%. This sample stems from a study of T cells in Graves' hyperthyroidism and ophthalmopathy. At the level of the study: Peripheral blood draws took place at initial diagnosis, ahead of any treatment.

The chain joins TRBV20-1 to TRBJ1-3, with D uncertain. The TCR originated in a woman between 18 and 29 years old with Graves' hyperthyroidism. The specimen was blood. The CDR3 reads CSASDPGRNSGNTIYF. CDR3 coding DNA: TGCAGTGCGAGTGATCCCGGCAGGAACTCTGGAAACACCATATATTTT.